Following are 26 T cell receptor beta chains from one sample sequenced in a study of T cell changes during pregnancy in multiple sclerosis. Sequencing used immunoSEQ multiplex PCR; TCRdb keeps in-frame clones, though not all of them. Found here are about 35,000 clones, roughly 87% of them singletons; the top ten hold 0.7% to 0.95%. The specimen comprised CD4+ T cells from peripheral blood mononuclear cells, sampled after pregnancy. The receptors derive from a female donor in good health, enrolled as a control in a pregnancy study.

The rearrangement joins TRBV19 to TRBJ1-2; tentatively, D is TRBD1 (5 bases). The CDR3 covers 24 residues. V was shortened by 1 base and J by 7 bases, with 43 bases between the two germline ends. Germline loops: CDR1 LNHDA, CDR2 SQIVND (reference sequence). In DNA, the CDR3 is TGTGCCAGTAGTATAGGTGGACACAAGTCGACCTCATCTAGCGGTCGGGTCGGACGATTTGGCTACACCTTC. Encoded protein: CASSIGGHKSTSSSGRVGRFGYTF.

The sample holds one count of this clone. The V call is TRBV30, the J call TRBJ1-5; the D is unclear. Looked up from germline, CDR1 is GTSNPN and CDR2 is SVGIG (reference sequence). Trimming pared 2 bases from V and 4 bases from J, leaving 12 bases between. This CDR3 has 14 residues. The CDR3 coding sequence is TGTGCCTGGAGTAGCGATGGCCGAAATCAGCCCCAGCATTTT. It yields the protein CAWSSDGRNQPQHF.

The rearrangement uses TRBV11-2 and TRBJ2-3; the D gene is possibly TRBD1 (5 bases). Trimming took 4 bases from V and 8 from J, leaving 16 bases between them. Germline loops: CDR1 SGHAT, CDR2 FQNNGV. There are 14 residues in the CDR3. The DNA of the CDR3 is TGTGCCAGCAGCTCCGTTTCAGGGATCGGTACGCAGTATTTT. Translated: CASSSVSGIGTQYF.

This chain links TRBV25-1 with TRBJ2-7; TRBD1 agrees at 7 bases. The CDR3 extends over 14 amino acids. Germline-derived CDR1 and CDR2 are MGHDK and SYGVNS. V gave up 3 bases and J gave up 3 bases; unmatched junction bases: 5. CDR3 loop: CASSDPGQNYEQYF. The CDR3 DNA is TGTGCCAGCAGTGACCCGGGACAGAACTACGAGCAGTACTTC.

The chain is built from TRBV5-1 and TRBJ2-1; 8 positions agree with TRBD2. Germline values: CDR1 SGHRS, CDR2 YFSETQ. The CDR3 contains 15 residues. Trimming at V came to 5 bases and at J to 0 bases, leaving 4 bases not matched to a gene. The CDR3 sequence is CASRGREASYNEQFF. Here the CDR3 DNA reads TGCGCCAGCAGAGGGCGGGAGGCCTCCTACAATGAGCAGTTCTTC.

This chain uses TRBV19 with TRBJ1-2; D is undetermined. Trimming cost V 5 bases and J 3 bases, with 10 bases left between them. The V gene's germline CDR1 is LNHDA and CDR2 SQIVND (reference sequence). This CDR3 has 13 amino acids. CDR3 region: CASSYYVDYGYTF. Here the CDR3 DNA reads TGTGCCAGTAGTTACTACGTGGACTATGGCTACACCTTC.

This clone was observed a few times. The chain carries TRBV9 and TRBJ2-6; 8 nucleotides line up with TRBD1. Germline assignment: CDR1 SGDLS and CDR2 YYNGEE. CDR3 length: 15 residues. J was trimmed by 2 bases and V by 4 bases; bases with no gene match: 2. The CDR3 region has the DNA TGTGCCAGCAGCTTCAGGGGGCCTGGGGCCAACGTCCTGACTTTC. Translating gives CASSFRGPGANVLTF.

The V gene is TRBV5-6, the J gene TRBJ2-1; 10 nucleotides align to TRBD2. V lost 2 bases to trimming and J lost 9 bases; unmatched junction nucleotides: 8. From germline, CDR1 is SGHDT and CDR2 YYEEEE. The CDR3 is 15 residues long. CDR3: CASSFPAGGLSEQFF. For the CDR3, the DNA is TGTGCCAGCAGCTTCCCAGCGGGGGGGCTAAGTGAGCAGTTCTTC.

The chain's CDR3 is CASSLAMGSTGQGSGYTF. The DNA for the CDR3 is TGCGCCAGCAGCTTGGCCATGGGATCAACGGGACAGGGATCCGGCTACACCTTC. This chain joins TRBV5-1 and TRBJ1-2, with TRBD1 identical over 9 bases. Germline loops: CDR1 SGHRS, CDR2 YFSETQ. The junction had 17 bases not matched to a gene; V was cut back by 0 bases and J by 8 bases. The CDR3 is 18 residues long.

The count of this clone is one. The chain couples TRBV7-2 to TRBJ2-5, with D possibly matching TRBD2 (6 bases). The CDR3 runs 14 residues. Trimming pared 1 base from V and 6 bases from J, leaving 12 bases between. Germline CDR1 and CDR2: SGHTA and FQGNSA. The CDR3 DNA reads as TGTGCCAGCAGCTTAGATGACGGGGGAAAGACCCAGTACTTC. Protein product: CASSLDDGGKTQYF.

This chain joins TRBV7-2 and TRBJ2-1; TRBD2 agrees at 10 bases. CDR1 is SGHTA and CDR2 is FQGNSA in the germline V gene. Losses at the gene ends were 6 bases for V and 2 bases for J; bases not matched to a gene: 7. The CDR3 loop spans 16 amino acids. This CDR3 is CASSQKLAGAYNEQFF. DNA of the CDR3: TGTGCCAGCAGTCAAAAGCTAGCGGGGGCCTACAATGAGCAGTTCTTC.

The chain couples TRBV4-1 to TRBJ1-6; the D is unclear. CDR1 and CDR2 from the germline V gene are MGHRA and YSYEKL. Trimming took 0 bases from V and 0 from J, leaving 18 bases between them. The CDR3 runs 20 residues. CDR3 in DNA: TGCGCCAGCAGCCAAGAAGAGGGTGAAGGGAGGAGCTCCTATAATTCACCCCTCCACTTT. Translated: CASSQEEGEGRSSYNSPLHF.

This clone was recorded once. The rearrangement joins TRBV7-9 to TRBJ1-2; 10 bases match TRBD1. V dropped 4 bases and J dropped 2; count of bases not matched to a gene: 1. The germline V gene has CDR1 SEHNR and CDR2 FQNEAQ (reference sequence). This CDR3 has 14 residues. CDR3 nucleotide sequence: TGTGCCAGCAGCTCGGGACAGGGGAACTATGGCTACACCTTC. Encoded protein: CASSSGQGNYGYTF.

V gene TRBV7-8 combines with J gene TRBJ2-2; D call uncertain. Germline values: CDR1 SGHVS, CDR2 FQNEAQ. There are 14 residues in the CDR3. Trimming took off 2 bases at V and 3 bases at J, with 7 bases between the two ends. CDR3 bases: TGTGCCAGCAGCTTATTTCCGGACACCGGGGAGCTGTTTTTT. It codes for CASSLFPDTGELFF.

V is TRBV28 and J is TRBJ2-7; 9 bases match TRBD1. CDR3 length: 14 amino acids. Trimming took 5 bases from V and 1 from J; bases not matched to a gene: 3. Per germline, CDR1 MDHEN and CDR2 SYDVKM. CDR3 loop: CASSETGGSYEQYF. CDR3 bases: TGTGCCAGCAGTGAGACAGGGGGGTCCTACGAGCAGTACTTC.

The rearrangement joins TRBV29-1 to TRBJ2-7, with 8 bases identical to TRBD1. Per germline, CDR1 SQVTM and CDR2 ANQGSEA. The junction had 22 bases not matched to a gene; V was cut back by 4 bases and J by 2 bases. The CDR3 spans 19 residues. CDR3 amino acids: CSVGGKAGGISPPAYEQYF. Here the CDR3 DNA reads TGCAGCGTTGGAGGTAAGGCAGGGGGCATCTCCCCCCCTGCCTACGAGCAGTACTTC.

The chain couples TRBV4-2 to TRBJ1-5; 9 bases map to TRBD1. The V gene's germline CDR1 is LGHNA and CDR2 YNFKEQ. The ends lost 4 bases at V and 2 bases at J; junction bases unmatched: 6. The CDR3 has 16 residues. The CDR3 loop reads CASSRAQGAGNQPQHF. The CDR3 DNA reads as TGTGCCAGCAGCCGGGCACAGGGGGCGGGCAATCAGCCCCAGCATTTT.

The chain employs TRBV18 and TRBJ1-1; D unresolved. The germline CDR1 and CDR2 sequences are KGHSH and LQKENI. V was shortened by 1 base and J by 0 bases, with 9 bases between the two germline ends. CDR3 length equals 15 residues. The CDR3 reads CASSPLPQLNTEAFF. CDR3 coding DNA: TGTGCCAGCTCACCACTACCCCAGTTGAACACTGAAGCTTTCTTT.

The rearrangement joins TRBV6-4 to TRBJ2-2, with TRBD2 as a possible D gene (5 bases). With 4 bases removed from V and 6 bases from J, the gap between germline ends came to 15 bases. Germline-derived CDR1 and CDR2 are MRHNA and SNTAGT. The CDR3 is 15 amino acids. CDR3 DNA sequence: TGTGCCAGCAGTGGTCGGACTCAAGGGCCCGGGGAGCTGTTTTTT. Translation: CASSGRTQGPGELFF.

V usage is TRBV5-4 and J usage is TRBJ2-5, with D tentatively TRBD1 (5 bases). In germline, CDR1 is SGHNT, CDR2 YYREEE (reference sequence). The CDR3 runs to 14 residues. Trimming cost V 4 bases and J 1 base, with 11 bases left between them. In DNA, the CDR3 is TGTGCCAGCAGCCGGACACTCTCCCAAGAGACCCAGTACTTC. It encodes CASSRTLSQETQYF.

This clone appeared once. CDR3 sequence (DNA): TGTGCCACCAGCGGTAGGGCTAGCGGGATTTTAGATACGCAGTATTTT. Protein product: CATSGRASGILDTQYF. The chain combines TRBV15 with TRBJ2-3; TRBD2 matches at 9 bases. Germline CDR1 is LNHNV and CDR2 is YYDKDF (reference sequence). With 5 bases clipped from V and 5 bases from J, the junction kept 11 bases outside the gene matches. The CDR3 length is 16 residues.

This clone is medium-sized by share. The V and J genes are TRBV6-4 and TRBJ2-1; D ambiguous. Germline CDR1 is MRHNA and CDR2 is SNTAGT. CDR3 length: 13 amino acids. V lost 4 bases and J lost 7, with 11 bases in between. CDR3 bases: TGTGCCAGCAGTGCGGGTTTTGAGAATGAGCAGTTCTTC. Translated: CASSAGFENEQFF.

The DNA for the CDR3 is TGTGCCAGCACCGAAACAGGGGTCAATGAGCAGTTCTTC. It specifies CASTETGVNEQFF. The rearrangement joins TRBV7-3 to TRBJ2-1; 7 nucleotides align to TRBD1. Trimming removed 7 bases from V and 6 bases from J; junction bases left unmatched: 6. This CDR3 comprises 13 residues. Germline values: CDR1 SGHTA, CDR2 FQGTGA.

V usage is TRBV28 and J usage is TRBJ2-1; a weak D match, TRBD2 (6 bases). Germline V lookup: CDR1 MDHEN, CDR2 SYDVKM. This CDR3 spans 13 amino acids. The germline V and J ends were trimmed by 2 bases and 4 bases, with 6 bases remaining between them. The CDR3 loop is CASSLSGYNEQFF. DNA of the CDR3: TGTGCCAGCAGTTTAAGCGGGTACAATGAGCAGTTCTTC.

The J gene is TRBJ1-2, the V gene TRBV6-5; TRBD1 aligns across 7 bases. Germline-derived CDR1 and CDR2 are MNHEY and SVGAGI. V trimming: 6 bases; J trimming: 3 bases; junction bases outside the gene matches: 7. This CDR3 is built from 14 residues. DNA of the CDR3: TGTGCCAGCAGATTCGAGGGGGCTGACTATGGCTACACCTTC. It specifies CASRFEGADYGYTF.

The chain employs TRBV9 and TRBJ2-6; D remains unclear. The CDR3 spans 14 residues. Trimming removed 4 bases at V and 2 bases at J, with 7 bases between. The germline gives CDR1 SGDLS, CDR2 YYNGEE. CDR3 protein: CASSPRTGANVLTF. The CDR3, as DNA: TGTGCCAGCAGCCCCAGAACTGGGGCCAACGTCCTGACTTTC.